This T cell receptor (beta chain) was identified in a study of T cells after yellow fever vaccination. On the study more broadly: When fractions had low cell numbers, they were prepared with SMART-Seq v4 Ultra Low Input. Study outcomes and limitations: Weaker, the secondary response had a peak occurring faster, on day 5 versus 15. Most clones from primary vaccination were detected again post-booster (roughly 96% CD4, around 88% CD8).

Concerning this clonotype itself: As yet, its antigen is unknown.

TCRdb fed the 5' RACE reads into MiXCR, producing one record per CDR3 protein. The table lists hundreds of thousands of distinct CDR3 sequences, roughly a sixth of them singletons. The TCR sequence derives from a man younger than 35 who received the YFV17D yellow fever vaccine. This specimen was PBMCs, taken before the yellow fever booster vaccination.

CDR3 sequence (DNA): TGTGCTAGTGGTACAGGGACACTCTCTGGAAACACCATATATTTT. It yields the protein CASGTGTLSGNTIYF. The chain uses TRBV12-5 and TRBJ1-3, with D possibly being TRBD1 (6 bases). Germline V gene data show CDR1 as LGHNT and CDR2 as FRNRAP. V shed 5 bases and J shed 0 bases, with 11 bases lying between them. The length of the CDR3 is 15 residues.